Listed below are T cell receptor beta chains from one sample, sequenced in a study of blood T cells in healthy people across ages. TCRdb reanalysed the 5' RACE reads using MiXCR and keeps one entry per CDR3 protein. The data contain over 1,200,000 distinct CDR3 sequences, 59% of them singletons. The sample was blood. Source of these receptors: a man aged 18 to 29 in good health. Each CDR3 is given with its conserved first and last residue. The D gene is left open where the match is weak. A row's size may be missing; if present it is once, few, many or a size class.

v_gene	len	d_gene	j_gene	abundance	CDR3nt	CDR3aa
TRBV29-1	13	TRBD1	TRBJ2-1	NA	TGCAGCGGTGAAGTGACAGGGGCGGGTGAGCAGTTCTTC	CSGEVTGAGEQFF
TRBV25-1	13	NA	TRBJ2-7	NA	TGTGTCAGCAGTGAAAAACCCCGGAACGAGCAGTACTTC	CVSSEKPRNEQYF
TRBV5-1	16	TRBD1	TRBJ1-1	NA	TGCGCCAGCAGTATTCTGCACCAGGGGGCAAACACTGAAGCTTTCTTT	CASSILHQGANTEAFF
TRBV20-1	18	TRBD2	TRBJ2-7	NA	TGCAGTGCTAGACCCGCTCAGGTAGCGGGAGGGCCTCCCCACGAGCAGTACTTC	CSARPAQVAGGPPHEQYF
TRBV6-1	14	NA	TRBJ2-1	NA	TGTGCCAGCAGGGCCAGCGGGCGGAACAATGAGCAGTTCTTC	CASRASGRNNEQFF
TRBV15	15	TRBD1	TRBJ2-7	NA	TGTGCCACCAGCAGAGTTCACAGGGGCTCCTACGAGCAGTACTTC	CATSRVHRGSYEQYF
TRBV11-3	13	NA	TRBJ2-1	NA	TGTGCCAGCAGCCAGAGGATGAACAATGAGCAGTTCTTC	CASSQRMNNEQFF
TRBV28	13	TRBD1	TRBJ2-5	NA	TGTGCCAGCAAGGGGACAGGGGGGGAGGCCCAGTACTTC	CASKGTGGEAQYF
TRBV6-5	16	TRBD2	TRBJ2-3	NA	TGTGCCAGCAGTTCGAGCGGGGGGCCGCGCACAGATACGCAGTATTTT	CASSSSGGPRTDTQYF
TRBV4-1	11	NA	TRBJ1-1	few	TGCGCCAGCAGCACCAGGGTTGAAGCTTTCTTT	CASSTRVEAFF
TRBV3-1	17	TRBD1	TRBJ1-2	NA	TGTGCCAGCAGCCAAGACGCGACAGGGAGCGCCTTCTATGGCTACACCTTC	CASSQDATGSAFYGYTF
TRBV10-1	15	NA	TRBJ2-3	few	TGCGCCAGCAGTGAGACAGGGCCTAAGGCAGATACGCAGTATTTT	CASSETGPKADTQYF
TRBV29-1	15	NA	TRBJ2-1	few	TGCAGCGTTGAGAGGGGGGGGCGACCCTACAATGAGCAGTTCTTC	CSVERGGRPYNEQFF
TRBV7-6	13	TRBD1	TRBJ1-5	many	TGTGCCAGCAGCCGGGACAGGGATCAGCCCCAGCATTTT	CASSRDRDQPQHF
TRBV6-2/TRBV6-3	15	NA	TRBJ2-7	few	TGTGCCAGCAGTTACAAACCCGTCAAACCTTACGAGCAGTACTTC	CASSYKPVKPYEQYF
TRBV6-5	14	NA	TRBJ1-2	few	TGTGCCAGCAGTTACACGACAGGAACGTATGGCTACACCTTC	CASSYTTGTYGYTF
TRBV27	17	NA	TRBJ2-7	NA	TGTGCCAGCAGTTTTAACCAGGGAGGTACAAGCTCCTACGAGCAGTACTTC	CASSFNQGGTSSYEQYF
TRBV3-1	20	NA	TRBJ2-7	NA	TGTGCCAGCAGCCCCGGTCCGTCGAAAGATGAAGACCCCGCACACAATGAGCAGTACTTC	CASSPGPSKDEDPAHNEQYF
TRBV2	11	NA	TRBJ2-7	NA	TGTGCCAGCATCACAGGAGACGAGCAGTACTTC	CASITGDEQYF
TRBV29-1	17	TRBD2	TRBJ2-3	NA	TGCAGCACCCAGGGAGACTACAGCGGGGGGGCCGGTGATACGCAGTATTTT	CSTQGDYSGGAGDTQYF
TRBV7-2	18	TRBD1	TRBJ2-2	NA	TGTGCCAGCAGTCATATAGTGGGGACAGTGTCTTTAACCGGGGAGCTGTTTTTT	CASSHIVGTVSLTGELFF
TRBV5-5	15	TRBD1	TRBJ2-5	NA	TGTGCCAGCAGCTTGATCCAGGGGGCTAAAGAGACCCAGTACTTC	CASSLIQGAKETQYF
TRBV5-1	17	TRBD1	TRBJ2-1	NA	TGCGCCAGCAGCTTAACGGATTCTCCGGGACAGTACAATGAGCAGTTCTTC	CASSLTDSPGQYNEQFF
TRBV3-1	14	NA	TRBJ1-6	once	TGTGCCAGCAGTCATGAGATTTGGGGTTCACCCCTCCACTTT	CASSHEIWGSPLHF
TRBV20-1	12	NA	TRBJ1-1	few	TGCAGTGCCCAGTTGGGGGAGACTGAAGCTTTCTTT	CSAQLGETEAFF
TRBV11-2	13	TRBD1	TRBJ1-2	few	TGTGCCAGCAGCCTACAGGGACAGAATGGCTACACCTTC	CASSLQGQNGYTF